This TCR beta chain was captured by sequencing in a study of blood T cell repertoires in COVID-19. Across the study: The origin of the acute and convalescent COVID-19 samples was the United States, Italy and Spain.

CDR3 length: 15 residues. V was trimmed by 2 bases and J by 0 bases, leaving 8 bases between them. Germline loops: CDR1 MNHNS, CDR2 SASEGT. Only in-frame clones appear in the TCRdb table, and some are missing; sequencing was by immunoSEQ multiplex PCR. Of some 230,000 clones listed, 80% to 90% are singletons. Only one count was recorded for this clone. The TCR comes from a man under 40 who had recovered from COVID-19. Specimen: peripheral blood. V is TRBV6-1 and J is TRBJ1-5; D remains ambiguous. CDR3 DNA: TGTGCCAGCAGTGAACACGGGGATAGCAATCAGCCCCAGCATTTT. Translating gives CASSEHGDSNQPQHF.